Sequencing of this T cell receptor (beta chain) was carried out in a study of cytomegalovirus exposure and HLA in healthy donors. General study points: According to a subsequent analysis, TCR clusters identified in the first cohort showed a tendency to co-occur across the 100 to 150 validation repertoires.

The J segment lost 7 bases and the V segment lost 7 bases, leaving 9 bases of the junction unmatched. The CDR3 length is 13 residues. Germline CDR1 and CDR2: SQVTM and ANQGSEA. TCRdb's copy holds only in-frame clones and misses some; the assay was immunoSEQ multiplex PCR. The table has tens of thousands of clones, approximately 90% seen once. Concerning this clone itself: The antigen is unknown.

The chain links TRBV29-1 to TRBJ1-2; 10 positions match TRBD1. This TCR derives from a young man in good health and CMV-seronegative. Sequencing was done on a sample of PBMCs. The CDR3 nucleotides read TGCAGCGCCTCGACAGGGGGCGTTGGTGGCTACACCTTC. Translating it yields CSASTGGVGGYTF.